A single sample is the source of the 15 T cell receptor beta chains below, sequenced in a study of cytomegalovirus exposure and HLA in healthy donors. PCR was performed using 60 Vbeta and 13 Jbeta primers. Clones were sequenced by immunoSEQ multiplex PCR, and TCRdb holds only the in-frame ones, with some missing. Of approximately 170,000 clones in the sample, 75% to 90% are singletons; the top ten hold roughly 4.5%. What was sequenced was PBMCs. These receptors came from a man aged 45-60 years in good health and CMV-seropositive.

V and J are TRBV6-1 and TRBJ2-1; TRBD1 might be the D (5 bases). This CDR3 comprises 16 residues. The ends were cut back, 4 bases at V and 0 bases at J, with 13 bases in the middle. Germline CDR1 reads MNHNS; CDR2 reads SASEGT. The CDR3 DNA sequence: TGTGCCAGCAGTGTCGACCAGGGAATCTCCTACAATGAGCAGTTCTTC. This encodes CASSVDQGISYNEQFF.

This clone was seen more than once but under ten times. This chain links TRBV28 with TRBJ1-1; D gene ambiguous. The CDR3 sequence is 13 residues long. V lost 7 bases and J 0 bases, leaving 9 bases between the germline ends. The germline V gene has CDR1 MDHEN and CDR2 SYDVKM. In DNA, the CDR3 is TGTGCCAGCATCCCTCAGTTGAACACTGAAGCTTTCTTT. It yields the protein CASIPQLNTEAFF.

This CDR3 reads CASSWPGTSGTDTQYF. In DNA form, the CDR3 reads TGTGCCAGCAGCTGGCCGGGCACTAGCGGGACAGATACGCAGTATTTT. The V gene is TRBV13, the J gene TRBJ2-3; 9 nucleotides agree with TRBD2. This CDR3 has 16 amino acids. Germline V gene lookup returns CDR1 PRHDT and CDR2 FYEKMQ (reference sequence). J gave up 3 bases and V 4 bases, and 8 bases lay outside the gene matches.

This chain connects TRBV28 to TRBJ1-5, with 8 positions matching TRBD1. Per germline, CDR1 MDHEN and CDR2 SYDVKM. The CDR3 extends over 16 amino acids. The J segment lost 0 bases and the V segment lost 3 bases, leaving 4 bases of the junction unmatched. CDR3 coding DNA: TGTGCCAGCAGTTTCGGACAGGGACATAGCAATCAGCCCCAGCATTTT. Its translation: CASSFGQGHSNQPQHF.

This clone appeared once. The gene calls are TRBV6-5 and TRBJ1-1, with TRBD1 matching 7 bases. CDR3 size: 16 residues. Losses at the gene ends were 1 base for V and 1 base for J; bases not matched to a gene: 6. Looked up from germline, CDR1 is MNHEY and CDR2 is SVGAGI. This CDR3 reads CASSYFYSGGNTEAFF. The CDR3 DNA reads as TGTGCCAGCAGTTACTTCTATTCAGGGGGGAACACTGAAGCTTTCTTT.

This clone was detected only a few times. The chain links TRBV7-6 to TRBJ2-5; 10 bases agree with TRBD2. The CDR3 has 14 amino acids. Germline loops: CDR1 SGHVS, CDR2 FNYEAQ. V dropped 5 bases and J dropped 2; count of bases not matched to a gene: 2. CDR3 protein: CASSQGLAQETQYF. CDR3 bases: TGTGCCAGCAGCCAGGGACTAGCGCAAGAGACCCAGTACTTC.

The CDR3, as DNA: TGTGCCAGCAGCCGACTGGTCCAAGAGACCCAGTACTTC. Translating it yields CASSRLVQETQYF. This chain joins TRBV5-6 and TRBJ2-5; D is uncertain. Trimming left V 4 bases short and J 1 base short, with 8 bases between. The length of the CDR3 is 13 residues. Germline loops: CDR1 SGHDT, CDR2 YYEEEE.

CDR3 nucleotide sequence: TGTGCCATAAGGCCAGCGGGATGGGGGTACACAGATACGCAGTATTTT. This sequence encodes CAIRPAGWGYTDTQYF. This chain joins TRBV28 and TRBJ2-3, with TRBD2 matching 7 bases. The ends lost 10 bases at V and 2 bases at J; junction bases unmatched: 15. Germline CDR1 reads MDHEN; CDR2 reads SYDVKM. This CDR3 has 16 residues.

The chain carries TRBV18 and TRBJ1-1; the D gene is possibly TRBD1 (5 bases). Germline CDR1 is KGHSH and CDR2 is LQKENI. This CDR3 region has 14 residues. Trimming removed 3 bases from V and 5 bases from J, with 13 bases in between. The CDR3 region is CASSPIGRDTEAFF. CDR3 nucleotide sequence: TGTGCCAGCTCACCGATCGGCAGGGATACTGAAGCTTTCTTT.

The genes are TRBV27 and TRBJ2-1; 7 bases are shared with TRBD1. Trimming took 5 bases from V and 4 from J; bases not matched to a gene: 5. Germline loops: CDR1 MNHEY, CDR2 SMNVEV (reference sequence). This CDR3 is 14 amino acids long. The CDR3 sequence is CASSPMDRYNEQFF. CDR3 DNA: TGTGCCAGCAGTCCCATGGACAGGTACAATGAGCAGTTCTTC.

The chain carries TRBV6-1 and TRBJ2-7, with D maybe TRBD1 (6 bases). V was cut by 0 bases and J by 2 bases, with 11 bases left in between. Germline CDR1 is MNHNS and CDR2 is SASEGT. CDR3 length: 15 residues. The DNA of the CDR3 is TGTGCCAGCAGTGAAGCGTGGCAGGGGACCTACGAGCAGTACTTC. Its protein is CASSEAWQGTYEQYF.

The chain couples TRBV2 to TRBJ1-5; D unclear. From germline, CDR1 is SNHLY and CDR2 FYNNEI. This CDR3 has 13 amino acids. Trimming took off 7 bases at V and 2 bases at J, with 9 bases between the two ends. The CDR3 DNA follows: TGTGCCAGCAAGGAGCAAGGCAATCAGCCCCAGCATTTT. It is translated as CASKEQGNQPQHF.

This chain links TRBV5-1 with TRBJ2-3; TRBD2 agrees at 10 bases. There are 14 residues in the CDR3. V gave up 4 bases and J gave up 4 bases; unmatched junction bases: 3. Germline V CDR1 and CDR2: SGHRS, YFSETQ. DNA for the CDR3: TGCGCCAGCAGCCCTAGCGGGAGTGCAGATACGCAGTATTTT. Translating gives CASSPSGSADTQYF.

About this clone: The identical CDR3 is also encoded by other nucleotide sequences in the sample. The chain joins TRBV6-5 to TRBJ1-2; D call uncertain. This CDR3 spans 15 amino acids. The V gene lost 8 bases and the J gene lost 0 bases, with 16 bases spanning the gap. Germline V gene data show CDR1 as MNHEY and CDR2 as SVGAGI. Here the CDR3 DNA reads TGTGCCAGCCTAACGAGGGCGGCCTCTAACTATGGCTACACCTTC. Translated: CASLTRAASNYGYTF.

The chain recombines TRBV27 with TRBJ2-1; 12 bases are a match to TRBD2. Trimming at V came to 3 bases and at J to 7 bases, leaving 4 bases not matched to a gene. The CDR3 is made up of 15 amino acids. Per germline, CDR1 MNHEY and CDR2 SMNVEV (reference sequence). CDR3 DNA sequence: TGTGCCAGCAGTTTTGGACTAGCGGGATTGAATGAGCAGTTCTTC. Translated, it gives CASSFGLAGLNEQFF.